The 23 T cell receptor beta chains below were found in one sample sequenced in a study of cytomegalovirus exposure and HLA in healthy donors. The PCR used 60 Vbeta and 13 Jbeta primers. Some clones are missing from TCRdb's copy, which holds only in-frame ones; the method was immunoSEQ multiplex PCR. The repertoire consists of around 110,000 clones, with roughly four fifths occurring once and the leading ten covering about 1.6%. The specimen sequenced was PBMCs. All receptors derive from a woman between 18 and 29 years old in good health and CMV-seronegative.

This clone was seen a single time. The DNA of the CDR3 is TGTGCCAGCAGTCTTAGCGGGCCCTCCTCCTACGAGCAGTACTTC. Its protein is CASSLSGPSSYEQYF. The V call is TRBV6-6, the J call TRBJ2-7; 7 bases are shared with TRBD2. V shed 5 bases and J 0 bases; nucleotides not matched to a gene: 7. From germline, CDR1 is MNHNY and CDR2 SVGAGI (reference sequence). This CDR3 spans 15 amino acids.

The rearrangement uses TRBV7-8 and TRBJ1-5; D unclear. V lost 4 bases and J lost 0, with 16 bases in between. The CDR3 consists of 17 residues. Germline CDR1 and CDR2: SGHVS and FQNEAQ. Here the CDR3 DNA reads TGTGCCAGCAGCTCCGCTTTAGTGAAAGATAGCAATCAGCCCCAGCATTTT. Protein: CASSSALVKDSNQPQHF.

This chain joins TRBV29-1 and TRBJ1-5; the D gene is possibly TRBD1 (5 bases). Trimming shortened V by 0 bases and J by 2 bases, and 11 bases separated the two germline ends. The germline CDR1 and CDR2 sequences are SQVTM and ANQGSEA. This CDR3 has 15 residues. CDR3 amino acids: CSVEEGVGGNQPQHF. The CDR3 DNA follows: TGCAGCGTTGAAGAAGGGGTTGGGGGCAATCAGCCCCAGCATTTT.

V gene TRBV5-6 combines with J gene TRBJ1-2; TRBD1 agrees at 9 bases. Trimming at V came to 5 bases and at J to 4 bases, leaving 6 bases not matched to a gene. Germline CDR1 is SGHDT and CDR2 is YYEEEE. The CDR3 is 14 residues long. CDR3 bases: TGTGCCAGCAGGACAGGGGGTAGAGGCTATGGCTACACCTTC. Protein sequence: CASRTGGRGYGYTF.

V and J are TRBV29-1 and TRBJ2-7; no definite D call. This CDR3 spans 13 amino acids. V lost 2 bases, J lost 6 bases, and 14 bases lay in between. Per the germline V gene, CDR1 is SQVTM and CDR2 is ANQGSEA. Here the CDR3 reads CSVEWQAMGEQYF. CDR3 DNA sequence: TGCAGCGTTGAATGGCAGGCCATGGGCGAGCAGTACTTC.

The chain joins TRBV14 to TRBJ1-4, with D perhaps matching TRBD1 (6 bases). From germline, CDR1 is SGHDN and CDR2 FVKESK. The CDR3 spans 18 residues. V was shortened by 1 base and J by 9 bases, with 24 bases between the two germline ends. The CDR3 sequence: CASSQVGVNQGMRKKLFF. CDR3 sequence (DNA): TGTGCCAGCAGCCAAGTGGGGGTTAACCAGGGGATGCGGAAAAAACTGTTTTTT. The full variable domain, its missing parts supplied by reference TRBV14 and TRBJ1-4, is EAGVTQFPSHSVIEKGQTVTLRCDPISGHDNLYWYRRVMGKEIKFLLHFVKESKQDESGMPNNRFLAERTGGTYSTLKVQPAELEDSGVYFCASSQVGVNQGMRKKLFFGSGTQLSVL.

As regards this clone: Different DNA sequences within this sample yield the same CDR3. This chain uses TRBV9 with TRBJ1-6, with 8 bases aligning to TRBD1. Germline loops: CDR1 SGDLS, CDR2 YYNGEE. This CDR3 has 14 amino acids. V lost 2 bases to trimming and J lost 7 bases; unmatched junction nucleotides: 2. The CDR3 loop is CASSVTGENSPLHF. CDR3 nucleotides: TGTGCCAGCAGCGTGACAGGGGAAAATTCACCCCTCCACTTT.

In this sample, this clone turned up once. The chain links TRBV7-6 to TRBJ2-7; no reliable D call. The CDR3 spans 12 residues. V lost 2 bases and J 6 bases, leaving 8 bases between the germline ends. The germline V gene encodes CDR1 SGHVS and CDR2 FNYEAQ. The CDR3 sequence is CASSLPPGEQYF. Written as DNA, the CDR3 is TGTGCCAGCAGCTTACCGCCGGGCGAGCAGTACTTC.

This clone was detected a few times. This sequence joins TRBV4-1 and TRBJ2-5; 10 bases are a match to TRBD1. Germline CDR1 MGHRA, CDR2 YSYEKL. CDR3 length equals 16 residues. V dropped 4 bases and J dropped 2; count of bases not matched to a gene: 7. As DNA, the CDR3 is TGCGCCAGCAGCCGAAAGGGGACAGGGGTTCAAGAGACCCAGTACTTC. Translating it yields CASSRKGTGVQETQYF.

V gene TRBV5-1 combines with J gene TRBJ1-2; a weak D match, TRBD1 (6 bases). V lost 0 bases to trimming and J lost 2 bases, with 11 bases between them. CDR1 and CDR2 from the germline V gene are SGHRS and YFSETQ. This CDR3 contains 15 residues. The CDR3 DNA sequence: TGCGCCAGCAGCTTGGGACAGGCGCCAAACTATGGCTACACCTTC. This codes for CASSLGQAPNYGYTF.

CDR3 residues: CASSLAAGGAEAFF. CDR3 nucleotides: TGCGCCAGCAGCTTGGCGGCAGGGGGTGCTGAAGCTTTCTTT. The chain employs TRBV5-1 and TRBJ1-1; TRBD1 aligns across 7 bases. The CDR3 consists of 14 residues. Germline V gene data show CDR1 as SGHRS and CDR2 as YFSETQ. Germline trimming cut 0 bases from V and 6 bases from J; bases unmatched to any gene: 5.

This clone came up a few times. The CDR3: CSFAQSLNTEAFF. Written as DNA, the CDR3 is TGCAGCTTCGCACAGAGCTTGAACACTGAAGCTTTCTTT. This chain uses TRBV29-1 with TRBJ1-1; D is uncertain. V was cut by 8 bases and J by 0 bases, with 13 bases left in between. Germline CDR1 reads SQVTM; CDR2 reads ANQGSEA. The CDR3 has 13 amino acids.

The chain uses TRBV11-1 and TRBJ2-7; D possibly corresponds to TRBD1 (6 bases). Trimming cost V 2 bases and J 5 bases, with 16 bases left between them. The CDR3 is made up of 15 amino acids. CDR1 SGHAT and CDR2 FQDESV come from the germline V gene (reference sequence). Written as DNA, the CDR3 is TGTGCCAGCAGCTTAACCCCTCGACAGGCGCACGAGCAGTACTTC. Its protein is CASSLTPRQAHEQYF.

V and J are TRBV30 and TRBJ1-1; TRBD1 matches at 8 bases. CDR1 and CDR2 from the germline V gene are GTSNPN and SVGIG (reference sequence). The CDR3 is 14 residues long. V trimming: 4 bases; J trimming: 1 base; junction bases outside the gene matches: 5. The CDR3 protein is CAWTVGQANTEAFF. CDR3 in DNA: TGTGCCTGGACTGTGGGACAGGCGAACACTGAAGCTTTCTTT.

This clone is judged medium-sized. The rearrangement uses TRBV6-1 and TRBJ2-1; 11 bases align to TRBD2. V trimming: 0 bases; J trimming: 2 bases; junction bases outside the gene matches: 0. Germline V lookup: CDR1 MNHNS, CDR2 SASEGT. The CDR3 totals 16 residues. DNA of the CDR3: TGTGCCAGCAGTGAAGCTAGCGGGGGGGCCTACAATGAGCAGTTCTTC. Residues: CASSEASGGAYNEQFF.

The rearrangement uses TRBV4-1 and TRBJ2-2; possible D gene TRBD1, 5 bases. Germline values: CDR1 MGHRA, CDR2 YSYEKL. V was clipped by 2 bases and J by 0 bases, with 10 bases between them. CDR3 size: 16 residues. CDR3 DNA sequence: TGCGCCAGCAGCCAAAACCCAGGGACGAACACCGGGGAGCTGTTTTTT. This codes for CASSQNPGTNTGELFF.

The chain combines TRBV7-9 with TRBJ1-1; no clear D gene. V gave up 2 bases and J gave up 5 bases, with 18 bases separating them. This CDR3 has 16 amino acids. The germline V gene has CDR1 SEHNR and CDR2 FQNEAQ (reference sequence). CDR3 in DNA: TGTGCCAGCAGCTTATTGGTGGGAGTATTAGGGACTGAAGCTTTCTTT. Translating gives CASSLLVGVLGTEAFF.

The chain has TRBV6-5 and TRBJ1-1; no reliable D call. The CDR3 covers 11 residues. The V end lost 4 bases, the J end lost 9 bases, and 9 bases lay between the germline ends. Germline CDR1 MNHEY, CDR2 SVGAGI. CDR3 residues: CASSSQRKAFF. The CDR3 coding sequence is TGTGCCAGCAGTTCACAGAGAAAAGCTTTCTTT.

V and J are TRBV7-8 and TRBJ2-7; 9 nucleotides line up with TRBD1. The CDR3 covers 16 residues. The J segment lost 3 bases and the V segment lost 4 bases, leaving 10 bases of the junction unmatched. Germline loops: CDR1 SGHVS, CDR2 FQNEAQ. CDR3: CASSSMDRGYLYEQYF. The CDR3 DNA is TGTGCCAGCAGCTCGATGGACAGGGGATATCTCTACGAGCAGTACTTC.

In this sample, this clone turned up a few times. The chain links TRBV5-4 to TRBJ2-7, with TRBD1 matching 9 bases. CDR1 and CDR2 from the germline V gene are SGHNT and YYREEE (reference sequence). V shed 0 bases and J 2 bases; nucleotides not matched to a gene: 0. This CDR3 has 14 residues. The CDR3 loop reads CASSLGQGAYEQYF. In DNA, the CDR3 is TGTGCCAGCAGCTTGGGACAGGGGGCCTACGAGCAGTACTTC. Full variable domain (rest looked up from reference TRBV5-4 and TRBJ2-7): ETGVTQSPTHLIKTRGQQVTLRCSSQSGHNTVSWYQQALGQGPQFIFQYYREEENGRGNFPPRFSGLQFPNYSSELNVNALELDDSALYLCASSLGQGAYEQYFGPGTRLTVT.

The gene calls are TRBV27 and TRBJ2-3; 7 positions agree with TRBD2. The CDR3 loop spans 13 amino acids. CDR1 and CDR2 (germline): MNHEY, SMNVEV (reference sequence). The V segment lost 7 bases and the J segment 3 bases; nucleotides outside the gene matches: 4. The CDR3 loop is CASTKRGTDTQYF. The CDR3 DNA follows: TGTGCCAGCACGAAGCGGGGAACAGATACGCAGTATTTT.

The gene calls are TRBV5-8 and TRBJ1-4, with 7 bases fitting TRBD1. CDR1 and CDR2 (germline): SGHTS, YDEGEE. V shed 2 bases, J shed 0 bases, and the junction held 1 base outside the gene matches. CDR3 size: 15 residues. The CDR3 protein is CASSFGTATNEKLFF. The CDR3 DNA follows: TGTGCCAGCAGCTTCGGGACAGCAACTAATGAAAAACTGTTTTTT.

CDR3 sequence reads: CASSYSGQGANEQFF. The CDR3 bases are TGTGCCAGCAGTTACTCGGGACAGGGGGCTAATGAGCAGTTCTTC. The chain carries TRBV6-5 and TRBJ2-1, with 12 bases fitting TRBD1. V was clipped by 0 bases and J by 7 bases; unmatched bases: 1. Germline V gene sequence: CDR1 MNHEY, CDR2 SVGAGI. The CDR3 is 15 amino acids.